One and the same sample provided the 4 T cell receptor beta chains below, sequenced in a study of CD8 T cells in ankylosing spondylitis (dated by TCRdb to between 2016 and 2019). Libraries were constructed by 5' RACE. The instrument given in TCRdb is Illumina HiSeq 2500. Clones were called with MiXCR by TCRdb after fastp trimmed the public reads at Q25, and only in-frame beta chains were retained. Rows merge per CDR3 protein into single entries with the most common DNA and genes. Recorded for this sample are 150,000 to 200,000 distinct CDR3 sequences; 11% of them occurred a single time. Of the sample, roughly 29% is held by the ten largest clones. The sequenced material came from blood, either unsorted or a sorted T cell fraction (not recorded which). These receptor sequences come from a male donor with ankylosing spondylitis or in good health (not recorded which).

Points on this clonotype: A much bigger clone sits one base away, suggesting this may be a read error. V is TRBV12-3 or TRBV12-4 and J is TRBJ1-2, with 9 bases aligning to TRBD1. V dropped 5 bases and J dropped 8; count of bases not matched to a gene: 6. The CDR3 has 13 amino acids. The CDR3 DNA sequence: TGTGCCAGCAGTGGGGACAGGGCGGCGGGCTACACCTTC. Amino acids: CASSGDRAAGYTF.

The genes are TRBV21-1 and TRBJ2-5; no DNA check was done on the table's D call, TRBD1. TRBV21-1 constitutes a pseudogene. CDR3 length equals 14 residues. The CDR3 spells CASTLERGGETQYF. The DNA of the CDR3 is TGTGCCAGCACCTTAGAGAGGGGGGGAGAGACCCAGTACTTC.

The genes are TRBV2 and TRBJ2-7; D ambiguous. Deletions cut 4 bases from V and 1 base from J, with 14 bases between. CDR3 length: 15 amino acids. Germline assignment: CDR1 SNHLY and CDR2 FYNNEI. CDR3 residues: CASSVISTWSYEQYF. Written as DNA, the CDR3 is TGTGCCAGCAGTGTTATCTCAACATGGTCCTACGAGCAGTACTTC.

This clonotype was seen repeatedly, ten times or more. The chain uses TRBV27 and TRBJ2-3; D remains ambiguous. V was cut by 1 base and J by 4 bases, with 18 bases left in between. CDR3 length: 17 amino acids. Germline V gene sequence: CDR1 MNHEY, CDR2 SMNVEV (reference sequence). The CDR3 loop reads CASSLYRRPDLPDTQYF. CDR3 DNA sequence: TGTGCCAGCAGTTTATATCGGCGGCCAGACCTCCCAGATACGCAGTATTTT.